This T cell receptor (beta chain) was identified in a study of T cells after yellow fever vaccination. Findings and caveats of the study: Most primary-vaccination clones recurred post-booster (roughly 96% CD4, about 90% CD8). Weaker overall was a secondary response that nonetheless peaked faster, on day 5 versus 15.

TCRdb called the 5' RACE reads again in MiXCR, with one record for every CDR3 protein. The table includes about 550,000 distinct CDR3 sequences, about 19% detected once. The length of the CDR3 is 15 residues. V shed 5 bases and J 2 bases; nucleotides not matched to a gene: 5. Germline values: CDR1 SGHAT, CDR2 FQNNGV. This clonotype was observed a handful of times. Its target is not known. The V gene is TRBV11-2, the J gene TRBJ2-7, with 11 bases lining up with TRBD2. Source: PBMCs, taken 15 days after the yellow fever booster vaccination. This TCR was recovered from a man aged 25-45 years who received the YFV17D yellow fever vaccine. Here the CDR3 DNA reads TGTGCCAGCAGCCCATCGGGACTAGCGGCCTACGAGCAGTACTTC. Translated: CASSPSGLAAYEQYF.